This T cell receptor (beta chain) came from a study of blood T cell repertoires in COVID-19. The germline gives CDR1 SGHTA, CDR2 FQGNSA. V lost 0 bases and J lost 5; bases outside the gene matches: 0. The length of the CDR3 is 13 residues. Participants were placed into cohorts based on the clinical history they reported. Method: immunoSEQ multiplex PCR; TCRdb's copy keeps in-frame clones and lacks some. The sample has about 170,000 clones, approximately 87% seen once. The material sequenced was PBMCs or T cells enriched from blood (not recorded which). The receptor comes from a woman between 45 and 65 years old who had recovered from COVID-19. The chain uses TRBV7-2 and TRBJ2-5, with TRBD2 identical over 7 bases. This chain's CDR3 is CASSLAGGETQYF. CDR3 nucleotides: TGTGCCAGCAGCTTAGCGGGGGGGGAGACCCAGTACTTC.